The clone carrying this T cell receptor beta chain was recorded only once. This sample is drawn from a study of T cell responses to AZD1222 COVID-19 vaccine. Per the germline V gene, CDR1 is SEHNR and CDR2 is FQNEAQ (reference sequence). Deletions cut 2 bases from V and 4 bases from J, with 17 bases between. The CDR3 is 16 amino acids. The data were produced by immunoSEQ multiplex PCR, yet TCRdb's version contains in-frame clones alone and is incomplete. The sample records approximately 96,000 clones, about 90% being singletons. This TCR came from an adult who received the AZD1222 COVID-19 vaccine. The chain combines TRBV7-9 with TRBJ1-1; D may be TRBD1 (5 bases). Here the sequenced sample was peripheral blood, taken 28 days after the second AZD1222 dose. CDR3: CASSLRVMGGGTEAFF. DNA for the CDR3: TGTGCCAGCAGCTTAAGGGTGATGGGGGGAGGCACTGAAGCTTTCTTT.